The 7 T cell receptor beta chains given below trace back to one sample, sequenced in a study of patients and donors after allogeneic stem cell transplantation. From the RT-PCR reads, TCRdb called clonotypes with MiXCR, one entry per CDR3 protein. The sample has approximately 430,000 distinct CDR3 sequences; 16% are singletons. Specimen: blood, either unsorted or a sorted T cell fraction (not recorded which). The receptors were gathered from a human donor who was either an allogeneic HSCT recipient or a stem cell or donor lymphocyte infusion donor (not recorded which). It is not recorded whose cells these are; they may come from a transplant donor.

There are a few counts of this clonotype. The rearrangement links TRBV12-3 or TRBV12-4 to TRBJ1-6; perhaps TRBD1 as D (6 bases). This CDR3 comprises 15 residues. The V end lost 8 bases, the J end lost 6 bases, and 17 bases lay between the germline ends. The CDR3 sequence: CASRFPGGGNSPLHF. The CDR3 bases are TGTGCCAGCCGATTCCCGGGGGGCGGTAATTCACCCCTCCACTTT.

This clonotype appeared many times. This chain connects TRBV5-1 to TRBJ2-6, with 8 bases aligning to TRBD1. From germline, CDR1 is SGHRS and CDR2 YFSETQ. J gave up 0 bases and V 0 bases, and 5 bases lay outside the gene matches. The CDR3 is 18 residues long. The CDR3 protein is CASSLGGTGDSGANVLTF. The CDR3, as DNA: TGCGCCAGCAGCTTGGGCGGGACAGGCGACTCTGGGGCCAACGTCCTGACTTTC.

The V gene is TRBV20-1, the J gene TRBJ2-1; D remains ambiguous. V was shortened by 0 bases and J by 7 bases, with 19 bases between the two germline ends. This CDR3 contains 16 residues. The germline V gene encodes CDR1 DFQATT and CDR2 SNEGSKA (reference sequence). The CDR3, as DNA: TGCAGTGCTAGAGATCCCTCCGGAAAAAACTGGAATGAGCAGTTCTTC. This gives the protein CSARDPSGKNWNEQFF.

There are a few counts of this clonotype. CDR3 DNA sequence: TGTGCCAGCCACCCGGTAGCTGGAAACACCATATATTTT. Translation gives CASHPVAGNTIYF. The chain combines TRBV18 with TRBJ1-3; D is undetermined. This CDR3 comprises 13 residues. Germline values: CDR1 KGHSH, CDR2 LQKENI. Trimming took off 8 bases at V and 2 bases at J, with 10 bases between the two ends.

The rearrangement joins TRBV20-1 to TRBJ1-1; maybe TRBD1 (6 bases). V lost 6 bases to trimming and J lost 0 bases, with 11 bases between them. The germline gives CDR1 DFQATT, CDR2 SNEGSKA (reference sequence). The CDR3 is 13 amino acids. CDR3 region: CSAMGAMNTEAFF. The CDR3 DNA follows: TGCAGTGCCATGGGGGCCATGAACACTGAAGCTTTCTTT.

The chain has TRBV5-1 and TRBJ2-7, with 9 bases aligning to TRBD1. Germline values: CDR1 SGHRS, CDR2 YFSETQ. The CDR3 sequence is 16 residues long. With V trimmed by 4 bases and J by 5 bases, 13 bases remained unmatched. The CDR3 DNA sequence: TGCGCCAGCAGCGACCAAGGGACAGGGAGATTCCACGAGCAGTACTTC. Translating it yields CASSDQGTGRFHEQYF. The variable domain in full, completed from reference TRBV5-1 and TRBJ2-7, reads KAGVTQTPRYLIKTRGQQVTLSCSPISGHRSVSWYQQTPGQGLQFLFEYFSETQRNKGNFPGRFSGRQFSNSRSEMNVSTLELGDSALYLCASSDQGTGRFHEQYFGPGTRLTVT.

This clonotype was seen a handful of times. The rearrangement joins TRBV6-2 or TRBV6-3 to TRBJ2-2, with TRBD2 identical over 10 bases. This CDR3 has 17 amino acids. V shed 0 bases and J 2 bases; nucleotides not matched to a gene: 3. Germline V gene sequence: CDR1 MNHEY, CDR2 SVGEGT. The CDR3 DNA follows: TGTGCCAGCAGTTACTCCACTAGCGGGGATAACACCGGGGAGCTGTTTTTT. Its translation: CASSYSTSGDNTGELFF.